The 19 T cell receptor beta chains listed next were all sequenced from one sample in a study of cytomegalovirus exposure and HLA in healthy donors (dated by TCRdb to about 2017). The library was produced with the immunoSEQ multiplex PCR assay. The multiplex PCR relied on a mix of 60 forward primers for TCR Vbeta segments and 13 reverse primers for TCR Jbeta segments. The table was pulled from immuneACCESS by TCRdb, which kept in-frame rearrangements only. Such tables lose some clones; where checked, under half of the loss comes from unresolved V genes, and the rest has no known cause. In all, the sample holds about 300,000 clones, and 80% to 90% of those were seen once. Clones ranked in the top ten supply roughly 4% of the sample. The source material was PBMCs. These receptors all come from a man aged 40-50 years in good health and CMV-seropositive.

The chain is built from TRBV11-2 and TRBJ2-1; TRBD2 matches at 8 bases. V lost 3 bases and J lost 8; bases outside the gene matches: 6. Germline V lookup: CDR1 SGHAT, CDR2 FQNNGV. The CDR3 covers 14 residues. CDR3 protein: CASSFWTGGYEQFF. The CDR3 nucleotides read TGTGCCAGCAGCTTCTGGACGGGGGGGTATGAGCAGTTCTTC.

This chain joins TRBV19 and TRBJ2-5; possibly TRBD1 for D (6 bases). Germline V CDR1 and CDR2: LNHDA, SQIVND (reference sequence). The CDR3 has 15 amino acids. V was trimmed by 1 base and J by 7 bases, leaving 16 bases between them. The CDR3 coding sequence is TGTGCCAGTAGTATAGCCGCAGGGGCCGGGACGACCCAGTACTTC. Amino acids: CASSIAAGAGTTQYF.

The chain links TRBV7-9 to TRBJ1-3; D gene ambiguous. The V gene's germline CDR1 is SEHNR and CDR2 FQNEAQ (reference sequence). The CDR3 extends over 14 amino acids. Trimming pared 1 base from V and 4 bases from J, leaving 8 bases between. The CDR3 DNA reads TGTGCCAGCAGCTTAGTCTTCCCCGGAAACACCATATATTTT. This gives the protein CASSLVFPGNTIYF.

The chain is built from TRBV19 and TRBJ2-5, with 7 bases lining up with TRBD1. The V gene's germline CDR1 is LNHDA and CDR2 SQIVND (reference sequence). The CDR3 covers 14 residues. J was trimmed by 4 bases and V by 5 bases; bases with no gene match: 7. The CDR3 reads CASSLRDRAETQYF. The CDR3 coding sequence is TGTGCCAGTAGTCTCCGCGACAGGGCAGAGACCCAGTACTTC. Variable domain in full (rest from reference TRBV19 and TRBJ2-5): DGGITQSPKYLFRKEGQNVTLSCEQNLNHDAMYWYRQDPGQGLRLIYYSQIVNDFQKGDIAEGYSVSREKKESFPLTVTSAQKNPTAFYLCASSLRDRAETQYFGPGTRLLVL.

This sequence joins TRBV29-1 and TRBJ2-1; TRBD2 agrees at 11 bases. CDR3 length: 15 amino acids. The V and J ends lost 5 bases and 3 bases, in that order; junction bases with no gene match: 6. Germline V CDR1 and CDR2: SQVTM, ANQGSEA. CDR3 bases: TGCAGCGTTAGGGGACTAGCGGATGACTACAATGAGCAGTTCTTC. Encoded protein: CSVRGLADDYNEQFF.

This chain joins TRBV9 and TRBJ2-1, with TRBD2 matching over 14 bases. Germline CDR1 reads SGDLS; CDR2 reads YYNGEE. V shed 4 bases, J shed 4 bases, and the junction held 4 bases outside the gene matches. CDR3 length equals 16 residues. For the CDR3, the DNA is TGTGCCAGCAGCTTAAGACTAGCGGGAGGGTACAATGAGCAGTTCTTC. Its protein is CASSLRLAGGYNEQFF.

CDR3 in DNA: TGTGCTAGCTCGTTATTGGAGCAGTACTTC. Residues: CASSLLEQYF. This chain connects TRBV7-7 to TRBJ2-5; D is undetermined. CDR3 size: 10 residues. Germline CDR1 and CDR2: SSHAT and FNYEAQ (reference sequence).

The J gene is TRBJ1-1, the V gene TRBV7-9; TRBD1 is a possible D gene (5 bases). The CDR3 runs to 11 residues. Trimming took off 5 bases at V and 11 bases at J, with 12 bases between the two ends. Germline CDR1 SEHNR, CDR2 FQNEAQ (reference sequence). As DNA, the CDR3 is TGTGCCAGCAGCCTGTTGGAGGGGGCTTTCTTT. Its protein is CASSLLEGAFF.

The V and J genes are TRBV27 and TRBJ1-5, with D uncertain. CDR3 length: 15 residues. Trimming took off 6 bases at V and 0 bases at J, with 12 bases between the two ends. Germline V gene data show CDR1 as MNHEY and CDR2 as SMNVEV (reference sequence). The CDR3 reads CASSLREYSNQPQHF. CDR3 in DNA: TGTGCCAGCAGCCTTCGGGAATATAGCAATCAGCCCCAGCATTTT.

V and J are TRBV19 and TRBJ2-1; 8 nucleotides line up with TRBD2. The trim removed 2 bases at V and 4 bases at J, leaving 7 bases unmatched. There are 16 residues in the CDR3. CDR1 LNHDA and CDR2 SQIVND come from the germline V gene (reference sequence). Written as DNA, the CDR3 is TGTGCCAGTAGTATACCCGGGATAGCGGGGTACAATGAGCAGTTCTTC. Its translation is CASSIPGIAGYNEQFF.

The chain recombines TRBV20-1 with TRBJ2-1; 10 bases are a match to TRBD2. Germline lookup yields CDR1 DFQATT and CDR2 SNEGSKA (reference sequence). The CDR3 extends over 10 amino acids. V gave up 6 bases and J gave up 13 bases; unmatched junction bases: 3. The CDR3 is CSALAGGQFF. CDR3 DNA sequence: TGCAGTGCCTTAGCGGGGGGCCAGTTCTTC.

A note on this clone: An end of the junction does not agree with germline; a read error may underlie this. V usage is TRBV7-7 and J usage is TRBJ2-1; 8 nucleotides match TRBD1. CDR1 and CDR2 (germline): SSHAT, FNYEAQ (reference sequence). The CDR3 has 17 amino acids. CDR3 residues: CASSPGTGPLVDNEQFF. CDR3 DNA sequence: TGTGCTAGCAGCCCAGGGACAGGCCCGTTGGTGGACAATGAGCAGTTCTTC.

The genes are TRBV27 and TRBJ2-7; D gene ambiguous. The germline gives CDR1 MNHEY, CDR2 SMNVEV (reference sequence). V was trimmed by 6 bases and J by 2 bases, leaving 11 bases between them. CDR3 length equals 13 residues. The CDR3 is CASSPSPAYEQYF. Here the CDR3 DNA reads TGTGCCAGCAGCCCCTCCCCGGCCTACGAGCAGTACTTC.

The rearrangement links TRBV5-1 to TRBJ1-3, with TRBD1 identical over 9 bases. Looked up from germline, CDR1 is SGHRS and CDR2 is YFSETQ. V shed 4 bases, J shed 0 bases, and the junction held 8 bases outside the gene matches. CDR3 length equals 17 residues. The CDR3 spells CASSPGQGQISGNTIYF. The CDR3 DNA is TGCGCCAGCAGCCCGGGACAGGGCCAAATCTCTGGAAACACCATATATTTT.

The CDR3 DNA is TGTGCCAGCAGCTTAGGGCAGAACCCCTATGGCTACACCTTC. Protein sequence: CASSLGQNPYGYTF. The genes are TRBV7-6 and TRBJ1-2; D call uncertain. V lost 1 base and J lost 4, with 10 bases in between. CDR1 SGHVS and CDR2 FNYEAQ come from the germline V gene. The CDR3 is made up of 14 amino acids.

This chain joins TRBV5-1 and TRBJ2-5; D not certain. This CDR3 region has 13 residues. Germline CDR1 SGHRS, CDR2 YFSETQ. The V end was cut by 0 bases, the J end by 3 bases, with 6 bases between. The CDR3 DNA follows: TGCGCCAGCAGCTTGGCCCTTGAAGAGACCCAGTACTTC. Its protein product is CASSLALEETQYF.

The V gene is TRBV7-2, the J gene TRBJ2-4, with D perhaps TRBD2 (5 bases). The V end was cut by 0 bases, the J end by 7 bases, with 13 bases between. The CDR3 is made up of 15 amino acids. CDR1 and CDR2 (germline): SGHTA, FQGNSA. The CDR3 is CASSLATSQRNIQYF. DNA for the CDR3: TGTGCCAGCAGCTTAGCCACAAGTCAGCGGAACATTCAGTACTTC. The whole variable domain, remainder taken from reference TRBV7-2 and TRBJ2-4, is GAGVSQSPSNKVTEKGKDVELRCDPISGHTALYWYRQSLGQGLEFLIYFQGNSAPDKSGLPSDRFSAERTGGSVSTLTIQRTQQEDSAVYLCASSLATSQRNIQYFGAGTRLSVL.

This rearrangement joins TRBV5-1 to TRBJ2-1; 13 nucleotides line up with TRBD2. Germline lookup yields CDR1 SGHRS and CDR2 YFSETQ. This CDR3 spans 18 amino acids. J gave up 6 bases and V 2 bases, and 11 bases lay outside the gene matches. CDR3 nucleotide sequence: TGCGCCAGCAGCTTCTTACTCGGACTAGCGGGAGTGTCCAATGAGCAGTTCTTC. Its translation: CASSFLLGLAGVSNEQFF.

The V call is TRBV28, the J call TRBJ2-4; a weak D match, TRBD1 (6 bases). CDR3 size: 15 residues. Trimming pared 5 bases from V and 2 bases from J, leaving 13 bases between. Per germline, CDR1 MDHEN and CDR2 SYDVKM. The CDR3 protein is CASSQGRTTKNIQYF. The CDR3 DNA sequence: TGTGCCAGCAGTCAGGGGAGAACGACCAAAAACATTCAGTACTTC.